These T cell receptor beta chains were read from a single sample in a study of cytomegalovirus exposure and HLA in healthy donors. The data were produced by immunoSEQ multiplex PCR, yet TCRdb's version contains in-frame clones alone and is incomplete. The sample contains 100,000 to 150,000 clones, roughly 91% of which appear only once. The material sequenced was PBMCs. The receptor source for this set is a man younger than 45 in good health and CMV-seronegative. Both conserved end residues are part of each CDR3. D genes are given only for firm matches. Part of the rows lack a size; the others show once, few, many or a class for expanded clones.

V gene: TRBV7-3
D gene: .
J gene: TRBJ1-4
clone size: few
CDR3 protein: CASSLTGRVNEKLFF
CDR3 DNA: TGTGCCAGCAGCTTAACGGGCAGGGTCAATGAAAAACTGTTTTTT

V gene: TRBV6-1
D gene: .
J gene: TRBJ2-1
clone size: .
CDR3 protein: CAITRDPGGNEQFF
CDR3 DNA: TGTGCCATCACCAGGGATCCAGGAGGGAATGAGCAGTTCTTC

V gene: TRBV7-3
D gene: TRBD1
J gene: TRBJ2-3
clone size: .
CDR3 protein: CASSAGGFGTDTQYF
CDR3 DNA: TGTGCCAGCAGCGCAGGGGGCTTTGGCACAGATACGCAGTATTTT

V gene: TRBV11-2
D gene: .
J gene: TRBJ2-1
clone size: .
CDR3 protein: CASSTRTRNEQFF
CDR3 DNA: TGTGCCAGCAGCACTCGGACTCGCAATGAGCAGTTCTTC

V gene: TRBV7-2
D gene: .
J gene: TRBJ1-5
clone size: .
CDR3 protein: CASSLNGFRVVGNYQPQHF
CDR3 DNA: TGTGCCAGCAGCTTAAATGGCTTTCGGGTGGTAGGAAATTATCAGCCCCAGCATTTT

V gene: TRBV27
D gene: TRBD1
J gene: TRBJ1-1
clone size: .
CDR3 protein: CASSNRDRGLEAFF
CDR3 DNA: TGTGCCAGCAGTAACAGGGACAGGGGGCTCGAAGCTTTCTTT

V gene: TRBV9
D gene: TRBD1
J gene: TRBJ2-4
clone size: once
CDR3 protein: CASSPTTGDIQYF
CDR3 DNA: TGTGCCAGCAGCCCGACGACAGGGGACATTCAGTACTTC

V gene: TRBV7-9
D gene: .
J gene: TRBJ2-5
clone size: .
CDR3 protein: CASSPLLVRETQYF
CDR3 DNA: TGTGCCAGCAGCCCCCTCCTAGTTAGGGAGACCCAGTACTTC

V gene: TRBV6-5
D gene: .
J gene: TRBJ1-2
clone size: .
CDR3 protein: CASSYLGQGGSGYTF
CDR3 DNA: TGTGCCAGCAGTTACCTGGGACAAGGGGGATCTGGCTACACCTTC

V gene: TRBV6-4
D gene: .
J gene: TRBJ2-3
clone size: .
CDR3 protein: CASSESSAADTQYF
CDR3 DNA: TGTGCCAGCAGTGAATCTAGCGCCGCAGATACGCAGTATTTT

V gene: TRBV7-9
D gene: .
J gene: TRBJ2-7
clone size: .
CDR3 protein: CASSLGVNYEQYF
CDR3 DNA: TGTGCCAGCAGCTTGGGAGTGAACTACGAGCAGTACTTC

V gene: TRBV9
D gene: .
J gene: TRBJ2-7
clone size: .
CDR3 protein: CASSVGQGNYEQYF
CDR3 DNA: TGTGCCAGCAGCGTAGGTCAGGGGAACTACGAGCAGTACTTC

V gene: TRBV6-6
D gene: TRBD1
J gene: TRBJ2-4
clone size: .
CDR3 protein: CASSRPRDRVNIQYF
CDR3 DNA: TGTGCCAGCAGTCGACCGAGGGACAGGGTAAACATTCAGTACTTC

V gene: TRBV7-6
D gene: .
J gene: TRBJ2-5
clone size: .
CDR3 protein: CASSPAVEGIIETQYF
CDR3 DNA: TGTGCCAGCAGCCCCGCCGTGGAGGGTATAATCGAGACCCAGTACTTC

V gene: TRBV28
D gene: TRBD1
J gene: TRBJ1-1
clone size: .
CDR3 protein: CASRGQGATEAFF
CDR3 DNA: TGTGCCAGCCGGGGACAGGGGGCTACTGAAGCTTTCTTT

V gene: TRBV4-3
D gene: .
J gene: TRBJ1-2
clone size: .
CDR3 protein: CASSPGGTNYGYTF
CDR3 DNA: TGCGCCAGCAGCCCGGGGGGCACTAACTATGGCTACACCTTC

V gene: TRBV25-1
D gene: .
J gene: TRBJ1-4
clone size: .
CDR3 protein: CASSEGGSNEKLFF
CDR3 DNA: TGTGCCAGCAGTGAAGGGGGCTCAAATGAAAAACTGTTTTTT

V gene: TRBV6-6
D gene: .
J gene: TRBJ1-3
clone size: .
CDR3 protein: CASRSLRVTGNTIYF
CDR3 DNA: TGTGCCAGCAGATCCCTCAGGGTAACTGGAAACACCATATATTTT

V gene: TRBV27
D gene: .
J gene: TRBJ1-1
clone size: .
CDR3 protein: CASTRFGVTEAFF
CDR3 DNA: TGTGCCAGCACTCGGTTCGGGGTGACTGAAGCTTTCTTT

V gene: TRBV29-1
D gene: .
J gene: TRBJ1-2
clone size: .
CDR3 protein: CSVGRRGELWGYTF
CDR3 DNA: TGCAGCGTTGGCCGACGGGGGGAGCTTTGGGGCTACACCTTC

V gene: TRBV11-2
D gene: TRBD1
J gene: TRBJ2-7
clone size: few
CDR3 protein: CASSPGTGEYEQYF
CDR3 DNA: TGTGCCAGCAGCCCCGGGACAGGGGAATACGAGCAGTACTTC

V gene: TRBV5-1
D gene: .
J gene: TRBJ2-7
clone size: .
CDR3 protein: CASSSAALYNYEQYF
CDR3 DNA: TGCGCCAGCAGTTCTGCTGCCCTTTACAACTACGAGCAGTACTTC

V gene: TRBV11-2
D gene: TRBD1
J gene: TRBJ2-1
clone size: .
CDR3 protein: CASSLEGTGINEQFF
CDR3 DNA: TGTGCCAGCAGCTTAGAAGGGACAGGAATCAATGAGCAGTTCTTC

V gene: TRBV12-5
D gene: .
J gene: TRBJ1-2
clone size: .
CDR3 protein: CASGRNYGYTF
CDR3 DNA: TGTGCTAGTGGACGGAACTATGGCTACACCTTC

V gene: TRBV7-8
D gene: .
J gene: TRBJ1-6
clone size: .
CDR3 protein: CASSSNRDSPLHF
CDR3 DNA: TGTGCCAGCAGCTCCAACAGGGATTCACCCCTCCACTTT

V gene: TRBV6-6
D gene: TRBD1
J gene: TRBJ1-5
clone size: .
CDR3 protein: CASSFYQGVDNQPQHF
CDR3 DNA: TGTGCCAGCAGTTTCTATCAGGGGGTTGACAATCAGCCCCAGCATTTT

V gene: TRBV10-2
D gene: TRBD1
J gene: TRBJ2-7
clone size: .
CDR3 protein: CASSEYRDRGREQYF
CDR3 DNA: TGCGCCAGCAGTGAGTACCGGGACAGAGGGCGCGAGCAGTACTTC

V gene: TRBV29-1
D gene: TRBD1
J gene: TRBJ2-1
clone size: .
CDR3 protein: CSVGDSSYNEQFF
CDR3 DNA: TGCAGCGTGGGGGACAGCTCCTACAATGAGCAGTTCTTC

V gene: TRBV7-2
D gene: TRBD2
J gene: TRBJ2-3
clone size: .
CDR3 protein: CASSLGRGGTDTQYF
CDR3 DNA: TGTGCCAGCAGCTTGGGGCGGGGGGGCACAGATACGCAGTATTTT

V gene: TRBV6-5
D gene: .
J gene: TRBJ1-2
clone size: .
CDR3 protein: CASKDLSYGYTF
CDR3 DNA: TGTGCCAGCAAAGACTTGAGCTATGGCTACACCTTC

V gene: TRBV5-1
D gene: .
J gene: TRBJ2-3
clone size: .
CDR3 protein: CASSLGSGYSTDTQYF
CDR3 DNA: TGCGCCAGCAGCTTGGGGAGCGGGTATAGCACAGATACGCAGTATTTT

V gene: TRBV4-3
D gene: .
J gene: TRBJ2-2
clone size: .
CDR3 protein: CASSPSGVPGTGELFF
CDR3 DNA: TGCGCCAGCAGCCCCTCCGGGGTCCCCGGGACCGGGGAGCTGTTTTTT